This T cell receptor beta chain came from a study of T cell changes during pregnancy in multiple sclerosis. Method: immunoSEQ multiplex PCR; TCRdb's copy keeps in-frame clones and lacks some. The sample includes around 44,000 clones, approximately 92% of them seen just once. This clonotype was obtained from a female donor with multiple sclerosis, enrolled in a pregnancy study. Sequences were obtained from peripheral blood.

The CDR3 nucleotides are TGTGCCAGCAGTTTTTGGAGTAGTAGGGAAAAACTGTTTTTT. Protein sequence: CASSFWSSREKLFF. The chain uses TRBV27 and TRBJ1-4; D call uncertain. Trimming left V 3 bases short and J 8 bases short, with 13 bases between. The CDR3 has 14 amino acids. From germline, CDR1 is MNHEY and CDR2 SMNVEV (reference sequence).